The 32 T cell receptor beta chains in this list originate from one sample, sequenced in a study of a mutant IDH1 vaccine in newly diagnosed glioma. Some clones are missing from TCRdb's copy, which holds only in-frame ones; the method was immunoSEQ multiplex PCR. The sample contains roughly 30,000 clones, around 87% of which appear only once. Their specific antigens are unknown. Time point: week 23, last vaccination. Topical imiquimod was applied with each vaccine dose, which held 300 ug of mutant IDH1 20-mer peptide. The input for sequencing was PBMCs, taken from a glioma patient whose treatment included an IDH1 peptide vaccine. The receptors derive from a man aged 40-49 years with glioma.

CDR3 sequence reads: CASSSESRRWDTQYF. The CDR3, as DNA: TGTGCCAGCAGCTCCGAGTCGCGGCGGTGGGATACGCAGTATTTT. The chain combines TRBV7-2 with TRBJ2-3; D remains unclear. The CDR3 runs to 15 residues. Germline V gives CDR1 SGHTA, CDR2 FQGNSA. Deletions cut 4 bases from V and 6 bases from J, with 17 bases between.

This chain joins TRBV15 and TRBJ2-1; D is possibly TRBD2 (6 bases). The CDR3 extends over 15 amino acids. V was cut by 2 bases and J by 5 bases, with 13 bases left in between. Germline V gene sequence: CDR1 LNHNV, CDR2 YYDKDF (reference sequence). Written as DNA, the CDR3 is TGTGCCACCAGCAGATTGCTGGGGGGAAACAATGAGCAGTTCTTC. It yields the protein CATSRLLGGNNEQFF.

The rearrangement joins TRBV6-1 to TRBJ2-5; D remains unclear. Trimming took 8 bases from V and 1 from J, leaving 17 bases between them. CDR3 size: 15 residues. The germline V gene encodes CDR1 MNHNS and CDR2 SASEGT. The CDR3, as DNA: TGTGCCAGCTGTCTTTCGAGGAGCTTCCAAGAGACCCAGTACTTC. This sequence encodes CASCLSRSFQETQYF.

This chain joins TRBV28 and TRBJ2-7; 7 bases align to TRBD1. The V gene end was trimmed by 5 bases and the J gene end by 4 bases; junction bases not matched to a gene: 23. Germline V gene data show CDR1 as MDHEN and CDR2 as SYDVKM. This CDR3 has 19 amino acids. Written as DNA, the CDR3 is TGTGCCAGCAGTGGACGACAGGGAGCGAAAACCAAGCGCTCGTACGAGCAGTACTTC. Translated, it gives CASSGRQGAKTKRSYEQYF.

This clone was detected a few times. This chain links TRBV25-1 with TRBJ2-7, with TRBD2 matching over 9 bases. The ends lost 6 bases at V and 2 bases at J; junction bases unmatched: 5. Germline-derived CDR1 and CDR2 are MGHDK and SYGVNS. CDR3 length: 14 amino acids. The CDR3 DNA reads TGTGCCAGCAGGGATGGGACTAGCCCCTACGAGCAGTACTTC. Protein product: CASRDGTSPYEQYF.

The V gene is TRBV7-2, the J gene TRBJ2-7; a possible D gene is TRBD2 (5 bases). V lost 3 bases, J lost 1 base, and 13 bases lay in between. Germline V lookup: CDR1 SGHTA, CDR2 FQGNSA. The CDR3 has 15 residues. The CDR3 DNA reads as TGTGCCAGCAGCTTGAGAACGGGCGGGTCCTACGAGCAGTACTTC. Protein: CASSLRTGGSYEQYF.

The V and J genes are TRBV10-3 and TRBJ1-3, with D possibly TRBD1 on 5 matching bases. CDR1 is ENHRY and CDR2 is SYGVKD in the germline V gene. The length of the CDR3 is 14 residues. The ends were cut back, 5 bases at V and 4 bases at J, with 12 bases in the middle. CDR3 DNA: TGTGCCATCAGTCCTAGGACATCCGGAAACACCATATATTTT. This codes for CAISPRTSGNTIYF.

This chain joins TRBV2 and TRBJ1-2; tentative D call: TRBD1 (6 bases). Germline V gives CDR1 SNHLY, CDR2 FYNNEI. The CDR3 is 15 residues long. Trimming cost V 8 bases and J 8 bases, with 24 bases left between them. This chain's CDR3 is CASGGPEQATRGYTF. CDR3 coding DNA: TGTGCCAGCGGGGGGCCAGAACAGGCGACACGCGGCTACACCTTC.

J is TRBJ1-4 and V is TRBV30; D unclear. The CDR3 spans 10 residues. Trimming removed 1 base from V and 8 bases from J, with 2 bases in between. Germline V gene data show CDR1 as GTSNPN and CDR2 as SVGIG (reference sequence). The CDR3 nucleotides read TGTGCCTGGAGTGGAGAAAAACTGTTTTTT. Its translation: CAWSGEKLFF.

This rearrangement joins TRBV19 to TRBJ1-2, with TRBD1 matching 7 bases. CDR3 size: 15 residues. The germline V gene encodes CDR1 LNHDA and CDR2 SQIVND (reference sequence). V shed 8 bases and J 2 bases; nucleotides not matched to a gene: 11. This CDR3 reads CASSRQGQINYGYTF. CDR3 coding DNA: TGTGCCAGTTCTCGACAGGGACAGATCAACTATGGCTACACCTTC.

CDR3 sequence reads: CASSMDRGTGTDTQYF. The CDR3 DNA reads as TGCGCCAGCAGTATGGACAGGGGGACAGGTACAGATACGCAGTATTTT. V and J are TRBV5-1 and TRBJ2-3, with 10 bases lining up with TRBD1. The ends lost 5 bases at V and 3 bases at J; junction bases unmatched: 9. Germline V gives CDR1 SGHRS, CDR2 YFSETQ. CDR3 length: 16 residues.

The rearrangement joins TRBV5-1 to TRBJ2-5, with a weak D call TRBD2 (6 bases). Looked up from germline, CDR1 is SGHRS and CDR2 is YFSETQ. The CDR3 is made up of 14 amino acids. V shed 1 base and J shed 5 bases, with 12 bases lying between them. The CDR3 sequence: CASSLFPGAETQYF. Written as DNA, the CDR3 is TGCGCCAGCAGCTTGTTCCCGGGAGCGGAGACCCAGTACTTC. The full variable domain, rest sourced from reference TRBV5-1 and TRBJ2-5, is KAGVTQTPRYLIKTRGQQVTLSCSPISGHRSVSWYQQTPGQGLQFLFEYFSETQRNKGNFPGRFSGRQFSNSRSEMNVSTLELGDSALYLCASSLFPGAETQYFGPGTRLLVL.

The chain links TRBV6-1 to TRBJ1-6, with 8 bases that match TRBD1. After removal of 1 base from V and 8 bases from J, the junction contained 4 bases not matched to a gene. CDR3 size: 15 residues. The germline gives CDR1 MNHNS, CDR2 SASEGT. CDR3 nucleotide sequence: TGTGCCAGCAGTGAAGAGACAGGGGATTATTCACCCCTCCACTTT. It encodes CASSEETGDYSPLHF.

The CDR3 DNA follows: TGTGCCAGCAGCCAGCCGGGGGATGGGACCTACTCTGGAAACACCATATATTTT. Translation gives CASSQPGDGTYSGNTIYF. The rearrangement joins TRBV9 to TRBJ1-3, with a possible D match to TRBD1 (5 bases). V was shortened by 4 bases and J by 0 bases, with 20 bases between the two germline ends. The germline gives CDR1 SGDLS, CDR2 YYNGEE. The CDR3 runs 18 residues.

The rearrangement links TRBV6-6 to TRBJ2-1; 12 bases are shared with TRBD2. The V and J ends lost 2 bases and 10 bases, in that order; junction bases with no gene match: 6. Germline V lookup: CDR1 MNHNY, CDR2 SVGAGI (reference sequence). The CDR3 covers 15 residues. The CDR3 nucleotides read TGTGCCAGCAGTTACCGGCTAGCGGGGGGGTGGGAGCAGTTCTTC. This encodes CASSYRLAGGWEQFF.

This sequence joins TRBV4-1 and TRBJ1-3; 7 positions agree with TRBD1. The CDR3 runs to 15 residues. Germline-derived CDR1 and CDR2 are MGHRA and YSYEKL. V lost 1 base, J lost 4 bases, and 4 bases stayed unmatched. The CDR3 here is CASSQGQGRGNTIYF. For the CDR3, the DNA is TGCGCCAGCAGCCAAGGACAGGGAAGAGGAAACACCATATATTTT.

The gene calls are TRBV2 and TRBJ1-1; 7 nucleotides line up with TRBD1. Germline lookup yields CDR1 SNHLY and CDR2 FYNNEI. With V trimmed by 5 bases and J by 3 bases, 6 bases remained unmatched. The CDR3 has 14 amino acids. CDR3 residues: CASSRKGADTEAFF. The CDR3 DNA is TGTGCCAGCAGTCGAAAGGGGGCTGACACTGAAGCTTTCTTT.

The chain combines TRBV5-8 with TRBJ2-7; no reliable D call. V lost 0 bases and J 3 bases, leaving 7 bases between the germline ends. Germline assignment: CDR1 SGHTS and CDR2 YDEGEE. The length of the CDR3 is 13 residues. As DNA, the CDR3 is TGTGCCAGCAGCTTGGGCAGGAGCTACGAGCAGTACTTC. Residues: CASSLGRSYEQYF.

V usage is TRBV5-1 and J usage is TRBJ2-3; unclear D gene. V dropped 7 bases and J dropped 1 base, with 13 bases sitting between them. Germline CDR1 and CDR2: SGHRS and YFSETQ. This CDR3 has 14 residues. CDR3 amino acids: CASSSPTGTDTQYF. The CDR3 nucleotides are TGCGCCAGCTCGTCCCCAACGGGCACAGATACGCAGTATTTT. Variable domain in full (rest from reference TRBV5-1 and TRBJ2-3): KAGVTQTPRYLIKTRGQQVTLSCSPISGHRSVSWYQQTPGQGLQFLFEYFSETQRNKGNFPGRFSGRQFSNSRSEMNVSTLELGDSALYLCASSSPTGTDTQYFGPGTRLTVL.

Here the CDR3 DNA reads TGTGCCAGCAGATACGGGCTTTTCGGCTACACCTTC. Amino acids: CASRYGLFGYTF. V is TRBV28 and J is TRBJ1-2, with D uncertain. The germline V gene has CDR1 MDHEN and CDR2 SYDVKM. V lost 6 bases and J lost 8, with 13 bases in between. There are 12 residues in the CDR3.

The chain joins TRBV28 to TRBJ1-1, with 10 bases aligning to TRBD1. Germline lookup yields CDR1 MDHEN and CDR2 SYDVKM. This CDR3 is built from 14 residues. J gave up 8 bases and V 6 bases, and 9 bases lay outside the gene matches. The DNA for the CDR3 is TGTGCCAGCAGGGTGGGACAGGGGCTTAAAGAAGCTTTCTTT. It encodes CASRVGQGLKEAFF.

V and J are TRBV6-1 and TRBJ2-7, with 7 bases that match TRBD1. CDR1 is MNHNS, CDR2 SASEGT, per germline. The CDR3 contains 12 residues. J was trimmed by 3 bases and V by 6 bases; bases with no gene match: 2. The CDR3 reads CASRTGNYEQYV. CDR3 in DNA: TGTGCCAGCAGGACAGGGAACTACGAGCAGTACGTC.

The CDR3 reads CASSHGTGPGQPQHF. The CDR3 DNA sequence: TGCGCCAGCAGCCACGGGACAGGGCCAGGTCAGCCCCAGCATTTT. The chain joins TRBV4-1 to TRBJ1-5; 9 positions agree with TRBD1. V trimming: 3 bases; J trimming: 6 bases; junction bases outside the gene matches: 6. CDR1 and CDR2 (germline): MGHRA, YSYEKL. The CDR3 is made up of 15 amino acids.

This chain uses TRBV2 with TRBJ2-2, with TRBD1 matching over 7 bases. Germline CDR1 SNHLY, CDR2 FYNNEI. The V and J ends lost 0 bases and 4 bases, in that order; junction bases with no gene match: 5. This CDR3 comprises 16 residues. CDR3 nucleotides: TGTGCCAGCAGTGAAGCGCGACAGGGCCCCACCGGGGAGCTGTTTTTT. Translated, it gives CASSEARQGPTGELFF. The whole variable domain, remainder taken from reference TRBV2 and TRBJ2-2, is EPEVTQTPSHQVTQMGQEVILRCVPISNHLYFYWYRQILGQKVEFLVSFYNNEISEKSEIFDDQFSVERPDGSNFTLKIRSTKLEDSAMYFCASSEARQGPTGELFFGEGSRLTVL.

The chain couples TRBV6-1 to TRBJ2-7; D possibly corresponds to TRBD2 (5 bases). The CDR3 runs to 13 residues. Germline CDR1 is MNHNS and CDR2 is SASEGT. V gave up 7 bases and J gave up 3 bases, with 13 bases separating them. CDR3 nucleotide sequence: TGTGCCAGCAACCGGGAATATTACTACGAGCAGTACGTC. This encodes CASNREYYYEQYV.

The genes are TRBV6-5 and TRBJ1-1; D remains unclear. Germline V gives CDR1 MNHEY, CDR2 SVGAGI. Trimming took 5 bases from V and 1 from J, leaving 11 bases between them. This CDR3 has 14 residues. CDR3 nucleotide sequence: TGTGCCAGCAGTCCATCGACTAAGAACACTGAAGCTTTCTTT. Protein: CASSPSTKNTEAFF.

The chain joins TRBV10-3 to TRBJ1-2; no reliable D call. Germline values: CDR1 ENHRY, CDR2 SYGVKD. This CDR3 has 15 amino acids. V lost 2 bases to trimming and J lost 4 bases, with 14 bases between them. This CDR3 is CAISEGETLPYGYTF. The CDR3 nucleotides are TGTGCCATCAGTGAGGGGGAGACCCTCCCCTATGGCTACACCTTC.

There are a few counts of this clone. The CDR3 here is CASSFNQGMNTEAFF. In DNA form, the CDR3 reads TGCGCCAGCAGCTTTAACCAGGGAATGAACACTGAAGCTTTCTTT. V is TRBV5-1 and J is TRBJ1-1; weak D call: TRBD1 (5 bases). The ends were cut back, 2 bases at V and 0 bases at J, with 11 bases in the middle. The CDR3 runs 15 residues. CDR1 is SGHRS and CDR2 is YFSETQ in the germline V gene.

CDR3 in amino acids: CASTEGPGGYTF. Written as DNA, the CDR3 is TGTGCCAGCACGGAGGGGCCGGGAGGCTACACCTTC. The chain joins TRBV28 to TRBJ1-2; possibly TRBD1 for D (5 bases). Deletions cut 7 bases from V and 8 bases from J, with 14 bases between. CDR1 and CDR2 (germline): MDHEN, SYDVKM. The length of the CDR3 is 12 residues.

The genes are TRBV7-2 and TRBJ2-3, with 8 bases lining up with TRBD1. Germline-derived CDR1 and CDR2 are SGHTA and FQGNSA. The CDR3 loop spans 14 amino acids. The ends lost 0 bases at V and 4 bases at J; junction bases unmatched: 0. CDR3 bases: TGTGCCAGCAGCTTAGCGGGACAGGCAGATACGCAGTATTTT. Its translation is CASSLAGQADTQYF.

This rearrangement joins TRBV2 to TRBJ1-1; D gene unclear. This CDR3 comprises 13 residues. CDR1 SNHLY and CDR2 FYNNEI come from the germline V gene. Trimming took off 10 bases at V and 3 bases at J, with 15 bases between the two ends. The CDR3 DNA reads TGTGCCACCGTATTGCGCCGGGACACTGAAGCTTTCTTT. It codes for CATVLRRDTEAFF.

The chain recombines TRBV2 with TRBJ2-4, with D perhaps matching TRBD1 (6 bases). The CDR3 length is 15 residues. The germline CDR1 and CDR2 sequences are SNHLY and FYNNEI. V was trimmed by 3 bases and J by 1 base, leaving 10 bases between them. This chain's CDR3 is CASSDRGPAKNIQYF. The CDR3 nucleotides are TGTGCCAGCAGTGACAGGGGTCCGGCCAAAAACATTCAGTACTTC.